This entry lists 9 T cell receptor beta chains sequenced from one sample in a study of OX40 agonist ivuxolimab in advanced cancers. TCRdb keeps only in-frame clones here, not all; method: immunoSEQ multiplex PCR. The repertoire holds under 80,000 clones, about 90% seen once, with 4% to 5% in the top ten. The sequencing here drew on CD4+ or CD8+ T cells sorted from blood, taken in a trial of the OX40 agonist ivuxolimab. These receptors all stem from an adult with an advanced solid tumor such as melanoma, head and neck, liver or kidney cancer.

This rearrangement joins TRBV10-3 to TRBJ2-3; perhaps D is TRBD1 or TRBD2 (5 bases each). V lost 10 bases, J lost 0 bases, and 17 bases lay in between. This CDR3 spans 15 amino acids. Germline loops: CDR1 ENHRY, CDR2 SYGVKD. The CDR3 is CATADPGLSTDTQYF. CDR3 nucleotides: TGTGCCACCGCCGACCCGGGGCTTAGCACAGATACGCAGTATTTT.

The chain recombines TRBV6-1 with TRBJ1-5; 10 bases agree with TRBD1. V lost 4 bases to trimming and J lost 2 bases; unmatched junction nucleotides: 8. Germline V gene lookup returns CDR1 MNHNS and CDR2 SASEGT. The CDR3 sequence is 17 residues long. CDR3 in DNA: TGTGCCAGCAGTGGAGCCACGACAGGGGGCCGCAATCAGCCCCAGCATTTT. Its translation: CASSGATTGGRNQPQHF.

The chain is built from TRBV28 and TRBJ2-3; a possible D gene is TRBD2 (5 bases). The CDR3 consists of 15 residues. CDR1 and CDR2 from the germline V gene are MDHEN and SYDVKM. Between the trimmed V and J ends, which lost 3 bases and 4 bases, there was a span of 14 bases. This chain's CDR3 is CASSFPGSGADTQYF. CDR3 DNA sequence: TGTGCCAGCAGTTTTCCGGGGAGTGGTGCAGATACGCAGTATTTT.

The rearrangement links TRBV2 to TRBJ1-3, with unresolved D. Trimming left V 5 bases short and J 1 base short, with 12 bases between. Germline loops: CDR1 SNHLY, CDR2 FYNNEI. This CDR3 has 15 residues. In nucleotides, the CDR3 is TGTGCCAGCAGTTTCAGATCTCAATCTGGAAACACCATATATTTT. Translating gives CASSFRSQSGNTIYF.

The J gene is TRBJ1-2, the V gene TRBV30; a weak D match, TRBD1 (5 bases). The V end lost 0 bases, the J end lost 4 bases, and 9 bases lay between the germline ends. The CDR3 totals 13 residues. CDR1 GTSNPN and CDR2 SVGIG come from the germline V gene (reference sequence). The CDR3 reads CAWSVGGAYGYTF. CDR3 bases: TGTGCCTGGAGTGTCGGGGGTGCCTATGGCTACACCTTC.

V and J are TRBV9 and TRBJ2-5; no clear D gene. CDR3 size: 12 residues. Trimming removed 3 bases at V and 1 base at J, with 4 bases between. CDR1 SGDLS and CDR2 YYNGEE come from the germline V gene. CDR3 sequence: CASSESQETQYF. The CDR3 nucleotides read TGTGCCAGCAGCGAGAGCCAAGAGACCCAGTACTTC.

The chain couples TRBV11-2 to TRBJ2-7; D is possibly TRBD1 (6 bases). Trimming stripped 0 bases from V and 4 bases from J, with 13 bases between. The CDR3 runs 15 residues. Germline CDR1 is SGHAT and CDR2 is FQNNGV. CDR3 nucleotide sequence: TGTGCCAGCAGCTTAGATCCGGGACAAGCATACGAGCAGTACTTC. Residues: CASSLDPGQAYEQYF.

V is TRBV11-3 and J is TRBJ2-1; 10 positions match TRBD1. From germline, CDR1 is SGHNT and CDR2 YENEEA. The J segment lost 7 bases and the V segment lost 5 bases, leaving 8 bases of the junction unmatched. This CDR3 contains 15 residues. In DNA form, the CDR3 reads TGTGCCAGCAGCCTCCGGGACAGGGGTTTGAATGAGCAGTTCTTC. It translates to CASSLRDRGLNEQFF.

The chain uses TRBV5-1 and TRBJ1-2; tentatively, D is TRBD1 (5 bases). Trimming cost V 5 bases and J 6 bases, with 17 bases left between them. The CDR3 is 14 amino acids. Germline V gene data show CDR1 as SGHRS and CDR2 as YFSETQ. The CDR3 spells CASSLPPGGDGYTF. The CDR3 DNA reads as TGCGCCAGCAGTCTGCCCCCGGGGGGTGATGGCTACACCTTC. Based on the CDR3 plus reference TRBV5-1 and TRBJ1-2, the full variable domain is KAGVTQTPRYLIKTRGQQVTLSCSPISGHRSVSWYQQTPGQGLQFLFEYFSETQRNKGNFPGRFSGRQFSNSRSEMNVSTLELGDSALYLCASSLPPGGDGYTFGSGTRLTVV.